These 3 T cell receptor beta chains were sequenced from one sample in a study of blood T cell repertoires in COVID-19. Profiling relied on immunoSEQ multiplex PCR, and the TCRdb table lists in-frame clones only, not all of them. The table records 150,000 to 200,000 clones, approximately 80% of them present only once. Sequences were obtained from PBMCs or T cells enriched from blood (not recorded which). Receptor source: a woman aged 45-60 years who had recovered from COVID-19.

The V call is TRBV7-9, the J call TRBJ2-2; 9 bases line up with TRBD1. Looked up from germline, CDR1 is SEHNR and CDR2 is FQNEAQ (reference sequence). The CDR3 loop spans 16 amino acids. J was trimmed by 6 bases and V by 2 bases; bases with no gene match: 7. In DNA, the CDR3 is TGTGCCAGCAGCTTAACAGGGGGCGCGACGGCCGGGGAGCTGTTTTTT. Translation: CASSLTGGATAGELFF.

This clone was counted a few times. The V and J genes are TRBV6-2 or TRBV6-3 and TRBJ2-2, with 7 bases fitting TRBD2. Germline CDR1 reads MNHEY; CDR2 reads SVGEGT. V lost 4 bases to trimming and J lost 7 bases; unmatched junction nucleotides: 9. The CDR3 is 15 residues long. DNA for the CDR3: TGTGCCAGCAGTTTCAGGGCGGGGGTAGACGGGGAGCTGTTTTTT. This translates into CASSFRAGVDGELFF.

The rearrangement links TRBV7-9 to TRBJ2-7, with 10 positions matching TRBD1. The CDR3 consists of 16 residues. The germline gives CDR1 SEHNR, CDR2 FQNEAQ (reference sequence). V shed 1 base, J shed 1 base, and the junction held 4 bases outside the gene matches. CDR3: CASSLDRTGGSYEQYF. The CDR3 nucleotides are TGTGCCAGCAGCTTAGATCGGACAGGGGGTTCCTACGAGCAGTACTTC.